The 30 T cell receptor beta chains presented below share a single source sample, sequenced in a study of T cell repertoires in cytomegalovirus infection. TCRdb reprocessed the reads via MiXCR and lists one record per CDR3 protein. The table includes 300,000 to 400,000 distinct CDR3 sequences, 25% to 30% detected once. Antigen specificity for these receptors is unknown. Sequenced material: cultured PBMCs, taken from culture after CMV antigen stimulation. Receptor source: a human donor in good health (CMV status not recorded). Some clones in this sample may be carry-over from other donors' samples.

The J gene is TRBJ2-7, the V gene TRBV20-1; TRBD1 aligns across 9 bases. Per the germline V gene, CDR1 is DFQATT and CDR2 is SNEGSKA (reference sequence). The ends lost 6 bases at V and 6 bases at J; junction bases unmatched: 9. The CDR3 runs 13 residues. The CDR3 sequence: CSAPGQGGFEQYF. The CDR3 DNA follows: TGCAGTGCCCCGGGACAGGGAGGTTTCGAGCAGTACTTC.

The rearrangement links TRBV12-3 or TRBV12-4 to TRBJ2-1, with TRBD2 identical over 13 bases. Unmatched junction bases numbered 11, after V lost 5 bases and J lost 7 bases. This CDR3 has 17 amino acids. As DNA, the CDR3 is TGTGCCAGCAGTCTTAGTACTAGCGGGAGGGCCGGGAATGAGCAGTTCTTC. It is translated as CASSLSTSGRAGNEQFF.

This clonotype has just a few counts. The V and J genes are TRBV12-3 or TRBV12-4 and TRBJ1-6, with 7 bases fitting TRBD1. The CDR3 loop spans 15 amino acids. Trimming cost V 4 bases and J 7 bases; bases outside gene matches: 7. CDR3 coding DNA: TGTGCCAGCAGTTATGAGGGGGCGCCCAATTCACCCCTCCACTTT. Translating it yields CASSYEGAPNSPLHF.

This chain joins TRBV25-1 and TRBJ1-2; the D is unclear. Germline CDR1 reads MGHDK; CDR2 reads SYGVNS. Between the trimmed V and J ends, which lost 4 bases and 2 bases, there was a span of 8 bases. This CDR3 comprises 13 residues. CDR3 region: CASSGPDNYGYTF. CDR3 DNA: TGTGCCAGCAGTGGCCCGGACAACTATGGCTACACCTTC.

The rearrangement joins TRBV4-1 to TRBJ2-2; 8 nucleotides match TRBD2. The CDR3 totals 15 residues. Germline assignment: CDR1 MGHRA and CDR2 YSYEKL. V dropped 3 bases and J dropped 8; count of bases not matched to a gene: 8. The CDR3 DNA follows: TGCGCCAGCAGCCATGCGGGGGGCGCGACGGGGGAGCTGTTTTTT. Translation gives CASSHAGGATGELFF.

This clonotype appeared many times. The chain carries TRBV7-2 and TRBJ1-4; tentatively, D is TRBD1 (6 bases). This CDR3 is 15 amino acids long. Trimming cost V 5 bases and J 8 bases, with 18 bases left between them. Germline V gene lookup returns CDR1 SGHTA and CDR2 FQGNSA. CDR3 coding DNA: TGTGCCAGCAGCCTTAGGAGGGGGGCTCGGGAAAAACTGTTTTTT. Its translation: CASSLRRGAREKLFF.

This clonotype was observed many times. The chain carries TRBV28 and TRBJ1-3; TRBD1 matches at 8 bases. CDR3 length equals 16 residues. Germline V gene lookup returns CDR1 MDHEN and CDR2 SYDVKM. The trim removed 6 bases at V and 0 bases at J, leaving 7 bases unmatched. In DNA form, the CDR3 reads TGTGCCAGCAGCCGTCCAGGGGGCCTCTCTGGAAACACCATATATTTT. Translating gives CASSRPGGLSGNTIYF. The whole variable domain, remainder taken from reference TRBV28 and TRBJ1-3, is DVKVTQSSRYLVKRTGEKVFLECVQDMDHENMFWYRQDPGLGLRLIYFSYDVKMKEKGDIPEGYSVSREKKERFSLILESASTNQTSMYLCASSRPGGLSGNTIYFGEGSWLTVV.

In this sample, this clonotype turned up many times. The CDR3 loop reads CASSLVGSNQPQHF. CDR3 in DNA: TGTGCCAGCAGCTTAGTCGGTAGCAATCAGCCCCAGCATTTT. The chain is built from TRBV7-8 and TRBJ1-5; D is ambiguous. V was clipped by 1 base and J by 0 bases, with 4 bases between them. In germline, CDR1 is SGHVS, CDR2 FQNEAQ. This CDR3 region has 14 residues. Looking up the rest from reference TRBV7-8 and TRBJ1-5 gives the full variable domain: GAGVSQSPRYKVAKRGQDVALRCDPISGHVSLFWYQQALGQGPEFLTYFQNEAQLDKSGLPSDRFFAERPEGSVSTLKIQRTQQEDSAVYLCASSLVGSNQPQHFGDGTRLSIL.

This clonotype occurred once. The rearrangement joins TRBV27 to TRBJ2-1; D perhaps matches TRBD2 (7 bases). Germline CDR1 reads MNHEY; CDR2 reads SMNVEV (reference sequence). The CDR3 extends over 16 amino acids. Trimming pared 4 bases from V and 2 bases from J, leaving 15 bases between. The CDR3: CASSSPWRGPYNEQFF. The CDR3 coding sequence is TGTGCCAGCAGTTCCCCCTGGCGGGGGCCCTACAATGAGCAGTTCTTC.

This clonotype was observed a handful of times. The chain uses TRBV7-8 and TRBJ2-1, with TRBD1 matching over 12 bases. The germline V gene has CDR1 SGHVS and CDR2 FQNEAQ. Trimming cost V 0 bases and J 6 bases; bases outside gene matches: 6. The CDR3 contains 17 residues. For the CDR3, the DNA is TGTGCCAGCAGCTTAGCCTCGGGACAGGGGGCGCGCAATGAGCAGTTCTTC. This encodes CASSLASGQGARNEQFF. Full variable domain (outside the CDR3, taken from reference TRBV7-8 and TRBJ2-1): GAGVSQSPRYKVAKRGQDVALRCDPISGHVSLFWYQQALGQGPEFLTYFQNEAQLDKSGLPSDRFFAERPEGSVSTLKIQRTQQEDSAVYLCASSLASGQGARNEQFFGPGTRLTVL.

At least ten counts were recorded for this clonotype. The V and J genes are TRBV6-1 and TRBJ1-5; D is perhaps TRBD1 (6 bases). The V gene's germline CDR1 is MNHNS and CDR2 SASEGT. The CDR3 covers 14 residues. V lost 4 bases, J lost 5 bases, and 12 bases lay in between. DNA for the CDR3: TGTGCCAGCAGTGTACAGGGTACGGATCAGCCCCAGCATTTT. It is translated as CASSVQGTDQPQHF.

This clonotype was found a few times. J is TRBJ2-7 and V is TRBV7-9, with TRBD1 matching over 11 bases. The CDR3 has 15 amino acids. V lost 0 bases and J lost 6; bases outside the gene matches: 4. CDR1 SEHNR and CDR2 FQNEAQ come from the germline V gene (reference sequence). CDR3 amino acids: CASSLARTGGGEQYF. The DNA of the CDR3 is TGTGCCAGCAGCTTAGCAAGGACAGGGGGCGGCGAGCAGTACTTC.

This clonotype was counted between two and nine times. CDR3 in DNA: TGTGCCAGCAGCCCAGGACAGAGAAATTCACCCCTCCACTTT. Translating it yields CASSPGQRNSPLHF. This rearrangement joins TRBV3-1 to TRBJ1-6; D is possibly TRBD1 (6 bases). This CDR3 contains 14 residues. V was clipped by 4 bases and J by 7 bases, with 11 bases between them. Germline loops: CDR1 LGHDT, CDR2 YNNKEL (reference sequence).

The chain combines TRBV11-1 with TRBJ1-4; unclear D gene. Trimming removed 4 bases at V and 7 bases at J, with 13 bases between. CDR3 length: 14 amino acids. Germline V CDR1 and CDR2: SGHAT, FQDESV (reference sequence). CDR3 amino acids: CASSSPVTGEKLFF. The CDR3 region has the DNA TGTGCCAGCAGCTCCCCGGTAACCGGTGAAAAACTGTTTTTT. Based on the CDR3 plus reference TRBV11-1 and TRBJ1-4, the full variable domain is EAEVAQSPRYKITEKSQAVAFWCDPISGHATLYWYRQILGQGPELLVQFQDESVVDDSQLPKDRFSAERLKGVDSTLKIQPAELGDSAMYLCASSSPVTGEKLFFGSGTQLSVL.

This CDR3 reads CASSLIRGRAYEQYF. Written as DNA, the CDR3 is TGTGCCAGCAGTTTAATCAGAGGCAGGGCCTACGAGCAGTACTTC. This chain links TRBV27 with TRBJ2-7; the D gene is possibly TRBD1 (5 bases). V was clipped by 2 bases and J by 2 bases, with 13 bases between them. This CDR3 has 15 amino acids. Per the germline V gene, CDR1 is MNHEY and CDR2 is SMNVEV (reference sequence).

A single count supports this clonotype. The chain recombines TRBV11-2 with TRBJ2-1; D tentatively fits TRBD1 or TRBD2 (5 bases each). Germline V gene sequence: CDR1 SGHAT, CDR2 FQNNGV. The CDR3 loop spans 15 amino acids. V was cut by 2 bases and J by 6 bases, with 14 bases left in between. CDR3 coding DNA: TGTGCCAGCAGCTTAATTGGGGGTTTGGGCAATGAGCAGTTCTTC. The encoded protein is CASSLIGGLGNEQFF.

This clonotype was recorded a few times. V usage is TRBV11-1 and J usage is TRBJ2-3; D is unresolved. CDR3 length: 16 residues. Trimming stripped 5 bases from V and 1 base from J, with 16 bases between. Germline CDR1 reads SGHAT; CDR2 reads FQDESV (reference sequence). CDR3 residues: CASSIRTRFGTDTQYF. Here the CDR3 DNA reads TGTGCCAGCAGCATCAGGACCCGCTTCGGCACAGATACGCAGTATTTT.

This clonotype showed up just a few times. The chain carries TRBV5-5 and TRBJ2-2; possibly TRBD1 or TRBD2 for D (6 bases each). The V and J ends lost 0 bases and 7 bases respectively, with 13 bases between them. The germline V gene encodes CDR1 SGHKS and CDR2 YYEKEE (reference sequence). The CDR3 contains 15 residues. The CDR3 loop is CASSLEGGFGGELFF. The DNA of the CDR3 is TGTGCCAGCAGCTTGGAGGGGGGATTTGGCGGGGAGCTGTTTTTT. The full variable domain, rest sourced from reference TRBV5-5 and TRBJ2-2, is DAGVTQSPTHLIKTRGQQVTLRCSPISGHKSVSWYQQVLGQGPQFIFQYYEKEERGRGNFPDRFSARQFPNYSSELNVNALLLGDSALYLCASSLEGGFGGELFFGEGSRLTVL.

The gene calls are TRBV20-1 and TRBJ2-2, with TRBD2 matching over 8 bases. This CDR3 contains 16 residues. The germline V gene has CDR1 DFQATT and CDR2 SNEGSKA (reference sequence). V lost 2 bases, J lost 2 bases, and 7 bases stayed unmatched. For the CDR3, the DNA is TGCAGTGCTAGAAAGCACGGGGGGGTCAACACCGGGGAGCTGTTTTTT. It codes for CSARKHGGVNTGELFF.

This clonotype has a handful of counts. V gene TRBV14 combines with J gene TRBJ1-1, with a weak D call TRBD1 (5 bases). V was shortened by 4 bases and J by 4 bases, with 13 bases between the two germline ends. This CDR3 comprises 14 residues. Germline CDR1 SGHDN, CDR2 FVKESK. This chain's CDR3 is CASSPGTWGTEAFF. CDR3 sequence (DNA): TGTGCCAGCAGCCCCGGGACGTGGGGCACTGAAGCTTTCTTT.

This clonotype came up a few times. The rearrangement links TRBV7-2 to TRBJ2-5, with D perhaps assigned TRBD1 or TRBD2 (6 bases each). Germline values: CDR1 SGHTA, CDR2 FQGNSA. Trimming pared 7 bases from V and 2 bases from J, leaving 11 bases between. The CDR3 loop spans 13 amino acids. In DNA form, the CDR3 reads TGTGCCAGCACACCGGGGGCTCAAGAGACCCAGTACTTC. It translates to CASTPGAQETQYF.

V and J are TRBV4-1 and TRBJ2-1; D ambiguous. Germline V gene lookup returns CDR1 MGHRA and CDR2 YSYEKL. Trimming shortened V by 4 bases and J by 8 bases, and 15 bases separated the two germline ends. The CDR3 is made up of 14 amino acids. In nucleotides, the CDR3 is TGCGCCAGCAGCCTGGGCCCACCGGCTGATGAGCAGTTCTTC. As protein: CASSLGPPADEQFF.

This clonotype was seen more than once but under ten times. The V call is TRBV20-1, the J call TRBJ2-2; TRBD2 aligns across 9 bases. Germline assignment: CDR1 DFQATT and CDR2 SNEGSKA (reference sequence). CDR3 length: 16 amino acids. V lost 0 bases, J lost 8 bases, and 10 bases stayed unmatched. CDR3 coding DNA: TGCAGTGCTAGAGATTTGAAGCGGGAGGCCCGTGGGGAGCTGTTTTTT. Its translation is CSARDLKREARGELFF.

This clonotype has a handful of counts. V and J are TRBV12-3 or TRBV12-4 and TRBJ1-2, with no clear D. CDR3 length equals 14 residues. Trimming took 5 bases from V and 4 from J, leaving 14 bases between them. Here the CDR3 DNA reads TGTGCCAGCAGTCCGATGGGGAAGCCCTATGGCTACACCTTC. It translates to CASSPMGKPYGYTF.

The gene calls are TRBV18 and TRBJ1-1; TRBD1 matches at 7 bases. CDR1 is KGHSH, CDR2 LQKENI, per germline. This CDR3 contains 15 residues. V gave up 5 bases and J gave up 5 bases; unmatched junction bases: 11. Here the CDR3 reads CASSANRGSGTEAFF. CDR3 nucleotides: TGTGCCAGCTCAGCAAACAGGGGCTCAGGTACTGAAGCTTTCTTT. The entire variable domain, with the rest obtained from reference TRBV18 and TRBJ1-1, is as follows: NAGVMQNPRHLVRRRGQEARLRCSPMKGHSHVYWYRQLPEEGLKFMVYLQKENIIDESGMPKERFSAEFPKEGPSILRIQQVVRGDSAAYFCASSANRGSGTEAFFGQGTRLTVV.

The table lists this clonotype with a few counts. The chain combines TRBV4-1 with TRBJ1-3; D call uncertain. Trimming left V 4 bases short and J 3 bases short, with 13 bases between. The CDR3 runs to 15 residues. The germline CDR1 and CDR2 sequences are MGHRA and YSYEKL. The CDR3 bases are TGCGCCAGCAGCCCCCTGGGAAAAATTGGAAACACCATATATTTT. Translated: CASSPLGKIGNTIYF.

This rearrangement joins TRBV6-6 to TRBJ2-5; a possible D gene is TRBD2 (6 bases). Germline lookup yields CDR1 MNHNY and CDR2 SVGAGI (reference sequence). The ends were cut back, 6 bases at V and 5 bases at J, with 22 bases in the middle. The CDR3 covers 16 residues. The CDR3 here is CASSPGVPSKRETQYF. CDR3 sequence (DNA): TGTGCCAGCAGCCCGGGGGTACCATCGAAGAGGGAGACCCAGTACTTC.

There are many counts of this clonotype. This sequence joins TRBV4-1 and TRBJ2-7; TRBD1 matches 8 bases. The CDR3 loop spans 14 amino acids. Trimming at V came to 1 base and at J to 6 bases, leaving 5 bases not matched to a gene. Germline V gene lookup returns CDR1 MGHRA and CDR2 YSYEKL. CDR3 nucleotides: TGCGCCAGCAGCCAAGTGTGGACAGGGTCCGAGCAGTACTTC. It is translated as CASSQVWTGSEQYF.

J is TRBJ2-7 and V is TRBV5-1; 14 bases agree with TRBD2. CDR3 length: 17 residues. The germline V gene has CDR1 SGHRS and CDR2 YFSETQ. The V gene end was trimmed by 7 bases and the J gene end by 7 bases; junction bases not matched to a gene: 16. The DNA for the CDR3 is TGCGCCAGCGCACCGGGACGCTCGACTAGCGGGGGGGATGAGCAGTACTTC. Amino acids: CASAPGRSTSGGDEQYF.

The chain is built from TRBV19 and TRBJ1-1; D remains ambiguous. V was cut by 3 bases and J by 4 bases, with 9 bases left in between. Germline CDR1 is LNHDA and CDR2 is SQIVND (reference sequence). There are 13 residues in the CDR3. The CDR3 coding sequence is TGTGCCAGTAGTATTAGAAAGAGCACTGAAGCTTTCTTT. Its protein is CASSIRKSTEAFF. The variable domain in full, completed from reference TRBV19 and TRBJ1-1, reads DGGITQSPKYLFRKEGQNVTLSCEQNLNHDAMYWYRQDPGQGLRLIYYSQIVNDFQKGDIAEGYSVSREKKESFPLTVTSAQKNPTAFYLCASSIRKSTEAFFGQGTRLTVV.